This T cell receptor (beta chain) is from a study of cytomegalovirus exposure and HLA in healthy donors. V dropped 3 bases and J dropped 10 bases, with 26 bases sitting between them. The CDR3 is 17 amino acids. Germline V gives CDR1 SGHDT, CDR2 YYEEEE. PCR involved 60 Vbeta and 13 Jbeta primers. Measured with immunoSEQ multiplex PCR; TCRdb has only the in-frame clones, and not every one. This table has under 150,000 clones, roughly 78% appearing once. The J gene is TRBJ2-1, the V gene TRBV5-6; tentative D call: TRBD1 (6 bases). The material sequenced was PBMCs. The receptor comes from a man under 40 in good health and CMV-seronegative. This CDR3 reads CASSSAWGRGLWAEQFF. The CDR3 coding sequence is TGTGCCAGCAGCTCCGCCTGGGGCAGGGGCCTGTGGGCCGAGCAGTTCTTC. The full variable domain, its missing parts supplied by reference TRBV5-6 and TRBJ2-1, is DAGVTQSPTHLIKTRGQQVTLRCSPKSGHDTVSWYQQALGQGPQFIFQYYEEEERQRGNFPDRFSGHQFPNYSSELNVNALLLGDSALYLCASSSAWGRGLWAEQFFGPGTRLTVL.